A single sample is the source of the 14 T cell receptor beta chains below, sequenced in a study of read filtering for tumor transcriptome and immune sequencing (dated by TCRdb to the early 2020s). The sample was run on an Illumina HiSeq 4000. TCR libraries were constructed from 400 ng RNA using the Immunoverse kit, and molecular barcoded adaptors covering alpha/delta and beta/gamma chains were employed. TCRdb took the public reads, trimmed them with fastp at Q25, ran MiXCR for clone calling and kept in-frame beta chains. Every CDR3 protein is listed once, alongside the most common genes and DNA of its rows. The sample contains tens of thousands of distinct CDR3 sequences, around 13% of them found a single time. The biggest ten clones account for more than 15% of the sample. Sequencing was performed on a population of CD138-negative cells sorted from bone marrow. The sample's cell subset or site, from its label and the paper: bone marrow mononuclear cells depleted of CD138+ plasma/myeloma cells by negative magnetic selection. These receptors all come from a donor at least 40 years old with multiple myeloma.

In this sample, this clonotype turned up many times. The genes are TRBV5-1 and TRBJ2-3; TRBD1 aligns across 8 bases. The CDR3 contains 14 residues. Germline loops: CDR1 SGHRS, CDR2 YFSETQ. V gave up 7 bases and J gave up 5 bases; unmatched junction bases: 9. Here the CDR3 reads CASRRDRSKDTQYF. The CDR3 bases are TGCGCCAGCCGTCGGGACAGGTCCAAAGATACGCAGTATTTT.

This clonotype was observed at least ten times. CDR3: CASSLQGNTIYF. The CDR3 nucleotides are TGTGCCAGCAGTTTACAGGGAAACACCATATATTTT. The chain has TRBV28 and TRBJ1-3; D remains ambiguous. Trimming removed 2 bases from V and 4 bases from J, with 3 bases in between. CDR3 length: 12 amino acids. Germline CDR1 and CDR2: MDHEN and SYDVKM. Filled out from reference TRBV28 and TRBJ1-3, the complete variable domain reads DVKVTQSSRYLVKRTGEKVFLECVQDMDHENMFWYRQDPGLGLRLIYFSYDVKMKEKGDIPEGYSVSREKKERFSLILESASTNQTSMYLCASSLQGNTIYFGEGSWLTVV.

This clonotype is labeled medium-sized. V is TRBV19 and J is TRBJ2-3, with 7 bases fitting TRBD1. The CDR3 has 15 residues. Unmatched junction bases numbered 7, after V lost 5 bases and J lost 2 bases. Per germline, CDR1 LNHDA and CDR2 SQIVND (reference sequence). DNA of the CDR3: TGTGCCAGTAGTCGGGACAGCTGGTCCACAGATACGCAGTATTTT. Translating gives CASSRDSWSTDTQYF.

Many counts were recorded for this clonotype. This rearrangement joins TRBV10-3 to TRBJ1-1; 8 bases match TRBD1. This CDR3 is built from 15 residues. The J segment lost 4 bases and the V segment lost 4 bases, leaving 8 bases of the junction unmatched. CDR1 and CDR2 from the germline V gene are ENHRY and SYGVKD. CDR3 residues: CAISADDRGSTEAFF. The CDR3 DNA reads TGTGCCATCAGTGCCGACGACAGGGGTAGCACTGAAGCTTTCTTT.

This clonotype has a count of ten or more. The CDR3 region is CASSFGQASNQPQHF. CDR3 nucleotide sequence: TGTGCCAGCAGCTTTGGACAAGCTAGCAATCAGCCCCAGCATTTT. The V gene is TRBV7-8, the J gene TRBJ1-5, with a weak D call TRBD1 (5 bases). Germline V gives CDR1 SGHVS, CDR2 FQNEAQ. The CDR3 has 15 residues. Trimming removed 3 bases at V and 0 bases at J, with 9 bases between.

This clonotype was counted at least ten times. V is TRBV18 and J is TRBJ1-6, with D unresolved. Trimming pared 6 bases from V and 0 bases from J, leaving 3 bases between. The germline V gene encodes CDR1 KGHSH and CDR2 LQKENI. The CDR3 is 13 amino acids. CDR3 nucleotide sequence: TGTGCCAGCTCGGGCTCCTATAATTCACCCCTCCACTTT. Its protein product is CASSGSYNSPLHF.

This clonotype has at least ten counts. This chain links TRBV29-1 with TRBJ2-5; the D gene is possibly TRBD2 (6 bases). Trimming shortened V by 3 bases and J by 5 bases, and 19 bases separated the two germline ends. Germline V gives CDR1 SQVTM, CDR2 ANQGSEA. The CDR3 spans 15 residues. CDR3 in amino acids: CSVDAGPRGRETQYF. The DNA of the CDR3 is TGCAGCGTTGACGCGGGTCCCCGAGGGAGGGAGACCCAGTACTTC. The variable domain in full, with the rest retrieved from reference TRBV29-1 and TRBJ2-5, is SAVISQKPSRDICQRGTSLTIQCQVDSQVTMMFWYRQQPGQSLTLIATANQGSEATYESGFVIDKFPISRPNLTFSTLTVSNMSPEDSSIYLCSVDAGPRGRETQYFGPGTRLLVL.

The V and J genes are TRBV7-9 and TRBJ2-5; 10 bases fit TRBD2. Trimming removed 3 bases from V and 9 bases from J; junction bases left unmatched: 10. The CDR3 contains 15 residues. Germline V gene sequence: CDR1 SEHNR, CDR2 FQNEAQ (reference sequence). The CDR3 DNA is TGTGCCAGCAGCTTCTTTTCTGGACTAGCGGAGGCCCAGTACTTC. Translation gives CASSFFSGLAEAQYF. The complete variable domain, with remaining parts taken from reference TRBV7-9 and TRBJ2-5, reads DTGVSQNPRHKITKRGQNVTFRCDPISEHNRLYWYRQTLGQGPEFLTYFQNEAQLEKSRLLSDRFSAERPKGSFSTLEIQRTEQGDSAMYLCASSFFSGLAEAQYFGPGTRLLVL.

A remark on this clonotype: With a far larger clone one base away, a read error is the likely cause. The chain uses TRBV4-2 and TRBJ2-1; 7 positions agree with TRBD2. The length of the CDR3 is 13 residues. Germline V gene sequence: CDR1 LGHNA, CDR2 YNFKEQ. Here the CDR3 reads CASTWEGPHEQSF. The CDR3 DNA reads as TGTGCCAGCACCTGGGAGGGGCCCCATGAGCAGTCCTTC.

This clonotype was seen repeatedly, ten times or more. The rearrangement links TRBV24-1 to TRBJ2-2, with TRBD1 matching 9 bases. With V trimmed by 3 bases and J by 0 bases, 1 base remained unmatched. Looked up from germline, CDR1 is KGHDR and CDR2 is SFDVKD. CDR3 length: 16 amino acids. For the CDR3, the DNA is TGTGCCACCAGTGATCACAGGGGGCCGAACACCGGGGAGCTGTTTTTT. It yields the protein CATSDHRGPNTGELFF.

Ten or more counts support this clonotype. The rearrangement links TRBV7-9 to TRBJ1-1; no reliable D call. This CDR3 is built from 14 residues. The germline V and J ends were trimmed by 4 bases and 5 bases, with 14 bases remaining between them. CDR1 is SEHNR and CDR2 is FQNEAQ in the germline V gene (reference sequence). The CDR3: CASSSLEGWTEAFF. In DNA, the CDR3 is TGTGCCAGCAGCTCCCTCGAGGGATGGACTGAAGCTTTCTTT.

This clonotype showed up many times. This rearrangement joins TRBV11-1 to TRBJ2-1; tentatively, D is TRBD1 (6 bases). Per the germline V gene, CDR1 is SGHAT and CDR2 is FQDESV (reference sequence). Trimming took 2 bases from V and 6 from J, leaving 17 bases between them. CDR3 length: 16 residues. Here the CDR3 DNA reads TGTGCCAGCAGCTTAAATTTGGCAGGGGTGATCAATGAGCAGTTCTTC. Translating it yields CASSLNLAGVINEQFF.

This clonotype was recorded many times. This sequence joins TRBV20-1 and TRBJ2-1; D call uncertain. The CDR3 runs to 16 residues. Looked up from germline, CDR1 is DFQATT and CDR2 is SNEGSKA (reference sequence). V was trimmed by 7 bases and J by 4 bases, leaving 23 bases between them. The CDR3 sequence is CSVLSGGRSAYNEQFF. The DNA for the CDR3 is TGCAGTGTCCTCTCCGGCGGAAGATCTGCTTACAATGAGCAGTTCTTC.

This clonotype appeared many times. The chain employs TRBV10-3 and TRBJ1-5; D gene unclear. V was pared by 2 bases and J by 4 bases, with 3 bases between. The CDR3 covers 12 residues. Germline CDR1 ENHRY, CDR2 SYGVKD. The CDR3 DNA sequence: TGTGCCATCAGTGAGACAAATCAGCCCCAGCATTTT. Protein product: CAISETNQPQHF.